The clone carrying this T cell receptor beta chain appeared a single time. This CDR3 has 12 residues. CDR1 and CDR2 from the germline V gene are SGHAT and FQNNGV. The V gene lost 7 bases and the J gene lost 6 bases, with 11 bases spanning the gap. This table comes from immunoSEQ multiplex PCR, and its TCRdb copy is limited to in-frame clones, with some not included. This table has 60,000 to 75,000 clones, 83% appearing once. The data belong to a study of blood T cell repertoires in COVID-19. In the study overall: There were acute and convalescent COVID-19 samples, and they came from the United States, Italy and Spain.

The chain is built from TRBV11-2 and TRBJ2-3; D is uncertain. Sequenced material: peripheral blood. This TCR was recovered from a human donor in a cohort sampled during active COVID-19. CDR3 loop: CASTAFGDTQYF. DNA of the CDR3: TGTGCCAGCACCGCCTTCGGGGATACGCAGTATTTT.